Listed below are T cell receptor beta chains from one sample, sequenced in a study of cytomegalovirus exposure and HLA in healthy donors. Profiling relied on immunoSEQ multiplex PCR, and the TCRdb table lists in-frame clones only, not all of them. The sample has around 200,000 clones; around 80% are singletons. Sequences were obtained from PBMCs. These receptors all come from a girl aged 2 to 10 in good health and CMV-seronegative. Each CDR3 is given with its conserved first and last residue. The D gene is left open where the match is weak. Clone sizes are given selectively: once, few, many, or a class where the clone is expanded.

len: 14; d_gene: NA; j_gene: TRBJ1-1; abundance: NA; v_gene: TRBV6-1; CDR3nt: TGTGCCAGCAGTGAACCCGGGAAGAACACTGAAGCTTTCTTT; CDR3aa: CASSEPGKNTEAFF
len: 15; d_gene: NA; j_gene: TRBJ1-2; abundance: NA; v_gene: TRBV7-9; CDR3nt: TGTGCCAGCAGCGACCAACAGGCGCTCACCCATGGCTACACCTTC; CDR3aa: CASSDQQALTHGYTF
len: 17; d_gene: NA; j_gene: TRBJ1-2; abundance: NA; v_gene: TRBV5-4; CDR3nt: TGTGCCAGCAGCTTGGAGGGGGGGGCCGATCTGGAGGGGGGCTACACCTTC; CDR3aa: CASSLEGGADLEGGYTF
len: 17; d_gene: NA; j_gene: TRBJ2-3; abundance: NA; v_gene: TRBV4-1; CDR3nt: TGCGCCAGCAGCCAAGAGGTGGGGGGGCCTGGCACAGATACGCAGTATTTT; CDR3aa: CASSQEVGGPGTDTQYF
len: 14; d_gene: NA; j_gene: TRBJ2-1; abundance: NA; v_gene: TRBV2; CDR3nt: TGTGCCAGCGGCGGGACGAGCTCCTACAATGAGCAGTTCTTC; CDR3aa: CASGGTSSYNEQFF
len: 16; d_gene: NA; j_gene: TRBJ1-2; abundance: NA; v_gene: TRBV9; CDR3nt: TGTGCCAGCAGCGTAGGAGATATCTTCCTTAACTATGGCTACACCTTC; CDR3aa: CASSVGDIFLNYGYTF
len: 15; d_gene: NA; j_gene: TRBJ1-1; abundance: NA; v_gene: TRBV6-5; CDR3nt: TGTGCCAGCAGTCCTCCCGGGGGTGGGGGCACTGAAGCTTTCTTT; CDR3aa: CASSPPGGGGTEAFF
len: 15; d_gene: NA; j_gene: TRBJ1-6; abundance: NA; v_gene: TRBV6-5; CDR3nt: TGTGCCAGCAGTTACTCGGTCAGAGGTTATTCACCCCTCCACTTT; CDR3aa: CASSYSVRGYSPLHF
len: 15; d_gene: TRBD2; j_gene: TRBJ2-5; abundance: NA; v_gene: TRBV2; CDR3nt: TGTGCCAGCAGTGATGCCCTAGCGGGGGGACAGACCCAGTACTTC; CDR3aa: CASSDALAGGQTQYF
len: 14; d_gene: NA; j_gene: TRBJ1-1; abundance: once; v_gene: TRBV27; CDR3nt: TGTGCCAGCAGTTTCTCAGGGTGGTTTACTGAAGCTTTCTTT; CDR3aa: CASSFSGWFTEAFF
len: 13; d_gene: TRBD2; j_gene: TRBJ2-1; abundance: NA; v_gene: TRBV7-7; CDR3nt: TGTGCCAGCAGCTTAGCGGGGGGGAATGAGCAGTTCTTC; CDR3aa: CASSLAGGNEQFF
len: 16; d_gene: TRBD2; j_gene: TRBJ2-3; abundance: NA; v_gene: TRBV2; CDR3nt: TGTGCCAGCGACAGACGCAGCGGGAGGGGCACAGATACGCAGTATTTT; CDR3aa: CASDRRSGRGTDTQYF
len: 14; d_gene: NA; j_gene: TRBJ2-7; abundance: NA; v_gene: TRBV7-2; CDR3nt: TGTGCCAGCAGCCCTGGGGAGCGGCACTACGAGCAGTACTTC; CDR3aa: CASSPGERHYEQYF
len: 15; d_gene: TRBD2; j_gene: TRBJ2-5; abundance: few; v_gene: TRBV2; CDR3nt: TGTGCCAGCAGTTCTAGCGGGAGTTTCCCAGAGACCCAGTACTTC; CDR3aa: CASSSSGSFPETQYF
len: 16; d_gene: NA; j_gene: TRBJ1-5; abundance: NA; v_gene: TRBV18; CDR3nt: TGTGCCAGCTCACCAAGGCCAAGGGAGGGCAATCAGCCCCAGCATTTT; CDR3aa: CASSPRPREGNQPQHF
len: 16; d_gene: NA; j_gene: TRBJ1-1; abundance: NA; v_gene: TRBV5-5; CDR3nt: TGTGCCAGCAGCTCGCCCGACAGGCCTTCGAACACTGAAGCTTTCTTT; CDR3aa: CASSSPDRPSNTEAFF
len: 12; d_gene: TRBD1; j_gene: TRBJ1-2; abundance: few; v_gene: TRBV6-1; CDR3nt: TGTGCCAGTAACAGGGGTGGGGATGGCTACACCTTC; CDR3aa: CASNRGGDGYTF
len: 14; d_gene: TRBD2; j_gene: TRBJ2-1; abundance: NA; v_gene: TRBV5-1; CDR3nt: TGCGCCAGCAGCGTGGGACTAGCGGGAGATGAGCAGTTCTTC; CDR3aa: CASSVGLAGDEQFF
len: 16; d_gene: TRBD1; j_gene: TRBJ1-1; abundance: NA; v_gene: TRBV6-6; CDR3nt: TGTGCCAGCACTCATCAGTCGGGACAGGGGGGGCCTGAAGCTTTCTTT; CDR3aa: CASTHQSGQGGPEAFF
len: 14; d_gene: TRBD1; j_gene: TRBJ1-1; abundance: NA; v_gene: TRBV19; CDR3nt: TGTGCCAGTGGATACGGACAGGAGAACACTGAAGCTTTCTTT; CDR3aa: CASGYGQENTEAFF
len: 16; d_gene: TRBD1; j_gene: TRBJ1-2; abundance: NA; v_gene: TRBV27; CDR3nt: TGTGCCAGCAGTAAACTGGACAGGGGGGAAAACTATGGCTACACCTTC; CDR3aa: CASSKLDRGENYGYTF
len: 18; d_gene: NA; j_gene: TRBJ1-5; abundance: NA; v_gene: TRBV4-1; CDR3nt: TGCGCCAGCAGCCAAGGTGGTACAGCCTTTGATAGCAATCAGCCCCAGCATTTT; CDR3aa: CASSQGGTAFDSNQPQHF
len: 13; d_gene: NA; j_gene: TRBJ2-3; abundance: NA; v_gene: TRBV5-1; CDR3nt: TGCGCCAGCAGCTTGTCGTCCACAGATACGCAGTATTTT; CDR3aa: CASSLSSTDTQYF
len: 13; d_gene: NA; j_gene: TRBJ2-1; abundance: NA; v_gene: TRBV5-4; CDR3nt: TGTGCCAGCAGCTATCCATCTAGCAATGAGCAGTTCTTC; CDR3aa: CASSYPSSNEQFF
len: 14; d_gene: NA; j_gene: TRBJ2-7; abundance: NA; v_gene: TRBV6-6; CDR3nt: TGTGCCAGCACCCAGAGGGGGGGGTTCTACGAGCAGTACTTC; CDR3aa: CASTQRGGFYEQYF
len: 14; d_gene: NA; j_gene: TRBJ2-5; abundance: NA; v_gene: TRBV7-9; CDR3nt: TGTGCCAGCAGCTCCGACTTAGTCCAAGAGACCCAGTACTTC; CDR3aa: CASSSDLVQETQYF
len: 15; d_gene: NA; j_gene: TRBJ2-1; abundance: NA; v_gene: TRBV6-1; CDR3nt: TGTGCCAGCAGTGAAGTCGGGACTGCCTCGGATGAGCAGTTCTTC; CDR3aa: CASSEVGTASDEQFF